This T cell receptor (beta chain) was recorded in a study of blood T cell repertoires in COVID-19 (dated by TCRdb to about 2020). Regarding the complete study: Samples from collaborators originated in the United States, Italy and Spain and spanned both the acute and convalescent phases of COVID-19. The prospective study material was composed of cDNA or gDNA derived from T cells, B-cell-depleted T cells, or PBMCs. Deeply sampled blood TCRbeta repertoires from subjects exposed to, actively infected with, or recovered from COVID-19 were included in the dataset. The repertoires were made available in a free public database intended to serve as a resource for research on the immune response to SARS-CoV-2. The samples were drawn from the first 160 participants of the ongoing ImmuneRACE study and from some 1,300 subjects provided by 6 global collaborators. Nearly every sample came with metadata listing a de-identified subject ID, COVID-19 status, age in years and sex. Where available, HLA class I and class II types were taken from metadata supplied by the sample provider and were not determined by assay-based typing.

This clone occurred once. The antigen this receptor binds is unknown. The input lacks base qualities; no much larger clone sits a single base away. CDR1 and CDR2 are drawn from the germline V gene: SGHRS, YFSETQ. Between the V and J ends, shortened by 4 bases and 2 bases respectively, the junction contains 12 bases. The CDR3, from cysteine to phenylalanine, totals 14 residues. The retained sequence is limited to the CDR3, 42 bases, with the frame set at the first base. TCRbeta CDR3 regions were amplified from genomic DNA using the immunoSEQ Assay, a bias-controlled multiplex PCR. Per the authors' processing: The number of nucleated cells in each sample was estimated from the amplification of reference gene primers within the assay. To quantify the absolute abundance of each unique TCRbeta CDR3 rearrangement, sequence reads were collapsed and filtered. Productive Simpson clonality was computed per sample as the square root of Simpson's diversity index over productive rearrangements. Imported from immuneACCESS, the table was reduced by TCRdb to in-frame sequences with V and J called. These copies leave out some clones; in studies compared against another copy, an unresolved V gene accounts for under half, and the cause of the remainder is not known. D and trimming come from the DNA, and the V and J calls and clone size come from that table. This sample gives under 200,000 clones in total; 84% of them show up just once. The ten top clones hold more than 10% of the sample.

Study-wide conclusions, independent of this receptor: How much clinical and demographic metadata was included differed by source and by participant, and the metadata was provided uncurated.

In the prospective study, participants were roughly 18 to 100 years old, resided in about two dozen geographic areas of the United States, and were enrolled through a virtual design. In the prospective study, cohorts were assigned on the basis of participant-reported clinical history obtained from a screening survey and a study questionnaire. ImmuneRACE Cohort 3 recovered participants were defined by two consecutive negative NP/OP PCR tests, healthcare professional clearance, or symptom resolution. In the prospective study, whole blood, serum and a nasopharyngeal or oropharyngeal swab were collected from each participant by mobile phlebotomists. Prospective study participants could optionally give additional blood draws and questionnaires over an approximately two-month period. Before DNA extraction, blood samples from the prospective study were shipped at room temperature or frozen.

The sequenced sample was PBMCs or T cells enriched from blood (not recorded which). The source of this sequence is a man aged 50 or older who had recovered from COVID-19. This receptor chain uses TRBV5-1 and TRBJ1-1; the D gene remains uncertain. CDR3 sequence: CASSRSQRNTEAFF. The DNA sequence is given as TGCGCCAGCAGCCGGAGTCAGCGAAACACTGAAGCTTTCTTT.